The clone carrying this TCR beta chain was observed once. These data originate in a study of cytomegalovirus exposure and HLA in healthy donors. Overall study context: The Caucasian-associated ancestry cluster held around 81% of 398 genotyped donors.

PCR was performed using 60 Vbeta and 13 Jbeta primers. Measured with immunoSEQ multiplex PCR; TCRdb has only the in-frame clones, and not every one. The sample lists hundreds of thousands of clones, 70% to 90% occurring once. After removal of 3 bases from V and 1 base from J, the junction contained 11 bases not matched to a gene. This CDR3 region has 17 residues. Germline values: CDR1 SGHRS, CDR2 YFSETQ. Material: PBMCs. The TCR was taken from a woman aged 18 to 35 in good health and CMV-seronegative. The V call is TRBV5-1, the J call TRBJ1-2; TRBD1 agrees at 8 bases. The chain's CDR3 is CASSYLDRGGLNYGYTF. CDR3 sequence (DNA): TGCGCCAGCAGCTACCTCGACAGGGGAGGCCTTAACTATGGCTACACCTTC. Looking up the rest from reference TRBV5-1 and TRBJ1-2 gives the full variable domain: KAGVTQTPRYLIKTRGQQVTLSCSPISGHRSVSWYQQTPGQGLQFLFEYFSETQRNKGNFPGRFSGRQFSNSRSEMNVSTLELGDSALYLCASSYLDRGGLNYGYTFGSGTRLTVV.